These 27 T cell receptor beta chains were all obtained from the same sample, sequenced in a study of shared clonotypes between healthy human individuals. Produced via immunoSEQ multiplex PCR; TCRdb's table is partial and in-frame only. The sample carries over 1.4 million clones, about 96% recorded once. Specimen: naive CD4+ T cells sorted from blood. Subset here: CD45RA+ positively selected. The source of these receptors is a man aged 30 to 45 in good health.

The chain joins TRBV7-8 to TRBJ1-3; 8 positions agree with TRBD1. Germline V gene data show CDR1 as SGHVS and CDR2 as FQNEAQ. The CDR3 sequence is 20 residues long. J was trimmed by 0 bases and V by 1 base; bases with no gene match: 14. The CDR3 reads CASSLEVGQGRRTSGNTIYF. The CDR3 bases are TGTGCCAGCAGCTTAGAGGTTGGACAGGGAAGGCGGACCTCTGGAAACACCATATATTTT.

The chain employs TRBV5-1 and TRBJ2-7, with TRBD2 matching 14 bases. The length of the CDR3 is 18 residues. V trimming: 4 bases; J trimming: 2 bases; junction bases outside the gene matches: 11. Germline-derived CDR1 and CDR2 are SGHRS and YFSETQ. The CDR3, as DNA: TGCGCCAGCAGCACAGGCTCCGGGACTAGCGGGAGTACCTACGAGCAGTACTTC. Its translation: CASSTGSGTSGSTYEQYF.

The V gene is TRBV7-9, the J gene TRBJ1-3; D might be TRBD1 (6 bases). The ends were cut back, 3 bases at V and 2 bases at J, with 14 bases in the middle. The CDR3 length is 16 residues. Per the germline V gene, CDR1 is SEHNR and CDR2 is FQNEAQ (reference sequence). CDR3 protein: CASSFAGQLTGNTIYF. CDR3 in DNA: TGTGCCAGCAGCTTCGCCGGACAGTTGACTGGAAACACCATATATTTT. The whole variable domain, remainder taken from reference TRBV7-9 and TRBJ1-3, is DTGVSQNPRHKITKRGQNVTFRCDPISEHNRLYWYRQTLGQGPEFLTYFQNEAQLEKSRLLSDRFSAERPKGSFSTLEIQRTEQGDSAMYLCASSFAGQLTGNTIYFGEGSWLTVV.

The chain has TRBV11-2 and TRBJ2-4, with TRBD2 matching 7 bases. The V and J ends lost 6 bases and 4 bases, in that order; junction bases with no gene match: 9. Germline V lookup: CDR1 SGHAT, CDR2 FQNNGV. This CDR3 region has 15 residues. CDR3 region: CASSWTSLAKNIQYF. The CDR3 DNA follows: TGTGCCAGCAGTTGGACTAGTCTCGCGAAAAACATTCAGTACTTC.

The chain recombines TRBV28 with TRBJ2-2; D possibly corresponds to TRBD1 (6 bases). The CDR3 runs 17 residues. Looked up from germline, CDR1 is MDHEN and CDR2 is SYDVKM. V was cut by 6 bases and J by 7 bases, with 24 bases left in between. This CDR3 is CASSPGTPVEGVGELFF. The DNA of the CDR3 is TGTGCCAGCAGCCCCGGGACACCAGTCGAGGGTGTCGGGGAGCTGTTTTTT.

In DNA, the CDR3 is TGCAGCGCCGAAAGGGGGACTAGCGGGACAGAGGAGACCCAGTACTTC. It is translated as CSAERGTSGTEETQYF. The J gene is TRBJ2-5, the V gene TRBV29-1; 13 nucleotides agree with TRBD2. The CDR3 is made up of 16 amino acids. Trimming at V came to 7 bases and at J to 5 bases, leaving 13 bases not matched to a gene. Per germline, CDR1 SQVTM and CDR2 ANQGSEA.

The CDR3 sequence is CSVDKVISDTQYF. The CDR3 bases are TGCAGCGTTGATAAGGTTATTTCGGATACGCAGTATTTT. The V and J genes are TRBV29-1 and TRBJ2-3, with D unresolved. This CDR3 spans 13 amino acids. Germline V lookup: CDR1 SQVTM, CDR2 ANQGSEA. The ends were cut back, 3 bases at V and 6 bases at J, with 13 bases in the middle.

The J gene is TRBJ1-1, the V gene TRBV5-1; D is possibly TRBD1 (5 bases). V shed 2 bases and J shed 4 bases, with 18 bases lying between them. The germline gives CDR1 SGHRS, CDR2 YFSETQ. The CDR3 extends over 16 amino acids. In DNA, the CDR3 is TGCGCCAGCAGCTTAAGGGGAAACAACATTGGCACTGAAGCTTTCTTT. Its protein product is CASSLRGNNIGTEAFF.

CDR3: CSVVSPGETQYF. The DNA for the CDR3 is TGCAGCGTAGTCAGCCCGGGGGAGACCCAGTACTTC. The V and J genes are TRBV29-1 and TRBJ2-5; weak D call: TRBD2 (5 bases). CDR1 and CDR2 from the germline V gene are SQVTM and ANQGSEA. The CDR3 is 12 residues long. The ends were cut back, 6 bases at V and 5 bases at J, with 13 bases in the middle.

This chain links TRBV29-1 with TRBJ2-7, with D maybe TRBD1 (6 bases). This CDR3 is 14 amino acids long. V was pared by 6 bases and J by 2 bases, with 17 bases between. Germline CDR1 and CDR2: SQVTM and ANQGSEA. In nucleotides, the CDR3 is TGCAGCGTCGCCAGGGACAAAACAACCTACGAGCAGTACTTC. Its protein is CSVARDKTTYEQYF.

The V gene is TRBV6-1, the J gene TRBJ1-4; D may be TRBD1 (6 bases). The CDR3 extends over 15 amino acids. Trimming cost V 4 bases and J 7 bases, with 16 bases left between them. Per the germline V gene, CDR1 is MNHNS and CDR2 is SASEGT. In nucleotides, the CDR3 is TGTGCCAGCAGTGTCGGCCGGGGGCGAGGTGAAAAACTGTTTTTT. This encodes CASSVGRGRGEKLFF.

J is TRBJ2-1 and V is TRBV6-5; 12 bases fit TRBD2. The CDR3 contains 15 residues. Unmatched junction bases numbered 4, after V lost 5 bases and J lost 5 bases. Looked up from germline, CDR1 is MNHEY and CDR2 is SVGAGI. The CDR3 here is CASSTGLAGNNEQFF. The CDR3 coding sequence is TGTGCCAGCAGTACCGGACTAGCGGGAAACAATGAGCAGTTCTTC.

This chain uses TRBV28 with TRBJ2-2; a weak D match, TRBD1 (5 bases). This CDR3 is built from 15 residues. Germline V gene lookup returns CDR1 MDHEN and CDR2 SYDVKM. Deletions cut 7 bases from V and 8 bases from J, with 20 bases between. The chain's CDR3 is CASTFPSGIAGELFF. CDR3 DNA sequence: TGTGCCAGCACCTTCCCTTCAGGGATTGCTGGGGAGCTGTTTTTT.

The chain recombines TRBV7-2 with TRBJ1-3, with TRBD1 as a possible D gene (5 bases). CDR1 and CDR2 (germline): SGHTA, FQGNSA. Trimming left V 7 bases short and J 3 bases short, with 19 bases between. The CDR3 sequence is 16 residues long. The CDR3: CASTLVRGEYGNTIYF. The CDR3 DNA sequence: TGTGCCAGCACCCTCGTCCGGGGGGAATATGGAAACACCATATATTTT.

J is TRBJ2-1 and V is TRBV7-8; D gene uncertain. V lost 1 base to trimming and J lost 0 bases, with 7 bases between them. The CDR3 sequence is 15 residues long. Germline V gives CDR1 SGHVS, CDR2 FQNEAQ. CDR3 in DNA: TGTGCCAGCAGCTTAGGTGTTAGCTCCTACAATGAGCAGTTCTTC. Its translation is CASSLGVSSYNEQFF.

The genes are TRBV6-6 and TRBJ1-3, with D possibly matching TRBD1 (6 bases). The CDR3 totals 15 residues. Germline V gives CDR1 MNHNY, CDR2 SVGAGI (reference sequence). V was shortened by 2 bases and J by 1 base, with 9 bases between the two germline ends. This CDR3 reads CASSYGGGSGNTIYF. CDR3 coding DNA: TGTGCCAGCAGTTACGGAGGGGGATCTGGAAACACCATATATTTT.

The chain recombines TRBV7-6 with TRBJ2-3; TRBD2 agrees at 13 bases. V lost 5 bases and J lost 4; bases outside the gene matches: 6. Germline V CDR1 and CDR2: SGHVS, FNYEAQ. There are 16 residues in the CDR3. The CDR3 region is CASSTGTSGASDTQYF. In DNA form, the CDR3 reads TGTGCCAGCAGCACCGGGACTAGCGGGGCCTCAGATACGCAGTATTTT.

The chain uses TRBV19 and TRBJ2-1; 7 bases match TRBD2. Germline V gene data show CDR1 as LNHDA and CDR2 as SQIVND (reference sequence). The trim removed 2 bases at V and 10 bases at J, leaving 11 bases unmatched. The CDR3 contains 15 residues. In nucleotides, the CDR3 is TGTGCCAGTAGTATAAGGGCGGGAGAGACGGGAGAGCAGTTCTTC. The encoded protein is CASSIRAGETGEQFF.

The DNA for the CDR3 is TGTGCCAGCAGCAGATCCGGGACTAGCGGGGCCGGTTCCTCCTACAATGAGCAGTTCTTC. Its protein is CASSRSGTSGAGSSYNEQFF. V is TRBV9 and J is TRBJ2-1, with TRBD2 matching 13 bases. V lost 4 bases and J lost 0; bases outside the gene matches: 13. CDR3 length: 20 residues. The germline V gene has CDR1 SGDLS and CDR2 YYNGEE.

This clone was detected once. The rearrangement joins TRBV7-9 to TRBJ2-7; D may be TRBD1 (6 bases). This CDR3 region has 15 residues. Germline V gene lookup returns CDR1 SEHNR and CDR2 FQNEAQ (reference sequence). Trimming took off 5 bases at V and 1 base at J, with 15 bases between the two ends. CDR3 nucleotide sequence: TGTGCCAGCAGCGCAAGGGGGTTTGAATCCTACGAGCAGTACTTC. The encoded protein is CASSARGFESYEQYF.

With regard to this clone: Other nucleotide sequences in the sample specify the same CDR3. CDR3 coding DNA: TGTGCCAGCAGTTTAATGGGGAGCAATCAGCCCCAGCATTTT. It is translated as CASSLMGSNQPQHF. The V call is TRBV27, the J call TRBJ1-5; D gene unclear. Per germline, CDR1 MNHEY and CDR2 SMNVEV (reference sequence). The CDR3 has 14 residues. The ends were cut back, 2 bases at V and 1 base at J, with 6 bases in the middle.

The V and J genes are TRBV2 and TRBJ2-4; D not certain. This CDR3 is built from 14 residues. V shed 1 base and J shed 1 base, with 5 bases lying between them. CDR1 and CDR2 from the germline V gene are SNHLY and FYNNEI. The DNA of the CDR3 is TGTGCCAGCAGTGAAGATTCCGCCAAAAACATTCAGTACTTC. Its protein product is CASSEDSAKNIQYF.

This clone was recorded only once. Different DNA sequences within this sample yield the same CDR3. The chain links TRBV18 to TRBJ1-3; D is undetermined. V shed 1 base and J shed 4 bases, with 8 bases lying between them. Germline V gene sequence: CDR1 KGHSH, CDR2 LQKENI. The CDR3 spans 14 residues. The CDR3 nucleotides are TGTGCCAGCTCACCACAGGGTTCCGGAAACACCATATATTTT. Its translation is CASSPQGSGNTIYF.

CDR3 coding DNA: TGCAGCGTGGAAATCGGAAACACCATATATTTT. Translated, it gives CSVEIGNTIYF. V gene TRBV29-1 combines with J gene TRBJ1-3; D not certain. Germline CDR1 reads SQVTM; CDR2 reads ANQGSEA. The CDR3 is 11 residues long. Deletions cut 6 bases from V and 4 bases from J, with 7 bases between.

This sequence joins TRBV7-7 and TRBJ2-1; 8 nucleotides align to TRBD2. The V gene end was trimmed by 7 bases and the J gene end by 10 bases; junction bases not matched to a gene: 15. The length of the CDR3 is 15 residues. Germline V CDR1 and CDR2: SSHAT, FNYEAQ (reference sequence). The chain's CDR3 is CASTPWGLAGNEQFF. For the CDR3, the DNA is TGTGCCAGCACCCCCTGGGGGCTAGCGGGTAACGAGCAGTTCTTC.

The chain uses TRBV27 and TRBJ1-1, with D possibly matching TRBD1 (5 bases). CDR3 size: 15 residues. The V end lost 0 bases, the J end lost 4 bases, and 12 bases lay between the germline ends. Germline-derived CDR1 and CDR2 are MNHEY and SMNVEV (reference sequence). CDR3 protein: CASSLSIRGATEAFF. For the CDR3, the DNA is TGTGCCAGCAGTTTATCGATTCGAGGGGCCACTGAAGCTTTCTTT.

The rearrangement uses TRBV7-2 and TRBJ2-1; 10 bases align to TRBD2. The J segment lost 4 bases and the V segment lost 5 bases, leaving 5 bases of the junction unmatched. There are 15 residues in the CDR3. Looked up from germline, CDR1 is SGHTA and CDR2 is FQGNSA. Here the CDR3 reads CASSGRTSGYNEQFF. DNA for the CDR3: TGTGCCAGCAGCGGGAGGACTAGCGGATACAATGAGCAGTTCTTC.